This T cell receptor (beta chain) is drawn from a study of identical twins. Whole-study findings and limits: Insertion counts were lower in abundant cord blood beta clonotypes, a trend that memory repertoires did not show. Out-of-frame alpha sequences common to twins exhibited an excess of low generation probability.

TCRdb reprocessed the 5' RACE reads via MiXCR and lists one record per CDR3 protein. The repertoire has 500,000 to 600,000 distinct CDR3 sequences, less than 25% of them found once; the top ten carry 0.75% to 0.95%. Only a few counts were recorded for this clonotype. Its target is unknown. Deletions cut 7 bases from V and 5 bases from J, with 18 bases between. This CDR3 comprises 14 residues. Germline V gene data show CDR1 as SQVTM and CDR2 as ANQGSEA. The sample also formed part of further work on T cells expressing NK-cell markers. This second report adds: Sorted CD3+CD56+NKG2C+, CD3+CD56+NKG2C- and CD3+CD56-NKG2C+ T cells provided the TCR beta repertoires.

The J gene is TRBJ2-1, the V gene TRBV29-1, with a weak D call TRBD2 (7 bases). This clonotype was obtained from a woman aged 18-30 years in good health. Specimen: CD4+ T cells sorted from blood. The CDR3 region has the DNA TGCAGCGCTGGAGACGGGGGGCTCCACAATGAGCAGTTCTTC. Its protein is CSAGDGGLHNEQFF.